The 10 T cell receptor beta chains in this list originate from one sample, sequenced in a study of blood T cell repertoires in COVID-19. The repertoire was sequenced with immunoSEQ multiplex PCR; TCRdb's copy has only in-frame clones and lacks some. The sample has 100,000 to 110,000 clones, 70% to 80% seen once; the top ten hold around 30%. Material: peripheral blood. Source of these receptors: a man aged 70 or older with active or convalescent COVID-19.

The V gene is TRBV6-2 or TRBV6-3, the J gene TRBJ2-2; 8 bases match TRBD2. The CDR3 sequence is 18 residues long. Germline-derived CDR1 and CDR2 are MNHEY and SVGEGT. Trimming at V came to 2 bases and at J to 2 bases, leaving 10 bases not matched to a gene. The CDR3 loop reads CASSYRGSGTSNTGELFF. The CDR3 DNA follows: TGTGCCAGCAGTTACCGGGGTAGCGGGACCTCCAACACCGGGGAGCTGTTTTTT.

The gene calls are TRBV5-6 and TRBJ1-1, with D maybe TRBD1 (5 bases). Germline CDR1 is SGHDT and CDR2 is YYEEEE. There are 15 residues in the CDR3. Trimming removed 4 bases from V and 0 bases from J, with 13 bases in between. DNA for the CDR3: TGTGCCAGCAGCGCCCTCGGACAATTGAACACTGAAGCTTTCTTT. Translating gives CASSALGQLNTEAFF.

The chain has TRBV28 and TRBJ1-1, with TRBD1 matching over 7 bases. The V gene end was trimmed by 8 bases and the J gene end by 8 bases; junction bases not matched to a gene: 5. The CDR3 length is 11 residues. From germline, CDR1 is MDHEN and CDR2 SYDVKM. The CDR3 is CASWGQIEAFF. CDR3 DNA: TGTGCCAGCTGGGGACAGATCGAAGCTTTCTTT.

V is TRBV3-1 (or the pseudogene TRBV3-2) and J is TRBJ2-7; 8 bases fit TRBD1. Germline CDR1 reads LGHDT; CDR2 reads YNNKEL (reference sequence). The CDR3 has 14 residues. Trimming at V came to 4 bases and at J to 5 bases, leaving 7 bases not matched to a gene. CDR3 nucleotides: TGTGCCAGCAGCCCCCGCTCGACAGGGGACGAGCAGTACTTC. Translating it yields CASSPRSTGDEQYF.

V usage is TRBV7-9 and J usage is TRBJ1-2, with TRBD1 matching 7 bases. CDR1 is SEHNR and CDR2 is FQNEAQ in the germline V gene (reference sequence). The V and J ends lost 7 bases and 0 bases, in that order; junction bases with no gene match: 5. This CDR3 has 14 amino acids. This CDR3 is CASKLGTANYGYTF. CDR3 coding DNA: TGTGCCAGCAAACTAGGGACAGCTAACTATGGCTACACCTTC.

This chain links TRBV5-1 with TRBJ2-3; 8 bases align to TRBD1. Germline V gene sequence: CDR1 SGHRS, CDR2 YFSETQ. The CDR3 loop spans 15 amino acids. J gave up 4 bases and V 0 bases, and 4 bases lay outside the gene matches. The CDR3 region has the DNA TGCGCCAGCAGCTTGGGGGCAGGGGGCGCAGATACGCAGTATTTT. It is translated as CASSLGAGGADTQYF.

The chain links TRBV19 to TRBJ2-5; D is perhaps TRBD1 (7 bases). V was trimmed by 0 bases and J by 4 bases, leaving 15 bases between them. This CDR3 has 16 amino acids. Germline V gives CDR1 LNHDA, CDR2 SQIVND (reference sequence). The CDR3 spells CASSIDRRGRRETQYF. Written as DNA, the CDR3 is TGTGCCAGTAGTATAGATCGGAGGGGGCGACGAGAGACCCAGTACTTC.

In DNA, the CDR3 is TGTGCCAGCAGCCTTCAGGGGGAGACCCAGTACTTC. It encodes CASSLQGETQYF. J is TRBJ2-5 and V is TRBV9, with D tentatively TRBD1 (6 bases). V gave up 4 bases and J gave up 5 bases, with 9 bases separating them. The CDR3 spans 12 residues. CDR1 is SGDLS, CDR2 YYNGEE, per germline.

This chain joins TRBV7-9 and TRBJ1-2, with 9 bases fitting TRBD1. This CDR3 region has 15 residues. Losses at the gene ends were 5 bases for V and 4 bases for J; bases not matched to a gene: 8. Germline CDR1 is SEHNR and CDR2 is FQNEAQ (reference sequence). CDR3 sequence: CASSSDRGDAYGYTF. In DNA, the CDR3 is TGTGCCAGCAGCAGCGACAGGGGGGACGCCTATGGCTACACCTTC.

CDR3 coding DNA: TGTGCCAGCAGTGAAGCGGTCGGAACTAATGAAAAACTGTTTTTT. The encoded protein is CASSEAVGTNEKLFF. The chain couples TRBV6-1 to TRBJ1-4; D gene uncertain. In germline, CDR1 is MNHNS, CDR2 SASEGT. This CDR3 is 15 amino acids long. V dropped 0 bases and J dropped 1 base, with 6 bases sitting between them.